This T cell receptor (beta chain) was identified in a study of cytomegalovirus exposure and HLA in healthy donors. Study information: The roughly 120 validation repertoires used the same platform as the roughly 670 first-cohort repertoires (as reported by a later analysis). Study-level findings and limits: It was confirmed in vitro that three of the CMV-associated chains were specific for CMV antigens.

The CDR3 extends over 13 amino acids. From germline, CDR1 is SGHNT and CDR2 YYREEE (reference sequence). Germline trimming cut 4 bases from V and 6 bases from J; bases unmatched to any gene: 3. Produced via immunoSEQ multiplex PCR; TCRdb's table is partial and in-frame only. The sample lists 100,000 to 150,000 clones; almost 90% were seen once. This clone was seen a handful of times. Antigen: not known. The sequenced material came from PBMCs. The receptor's source is a man younger than 45 in good health and CMV-seronegative. The V gene is TRBV5-4, the J gene TRBJ2-2; 7 nucleotides agree with TRBD2. In nucleotides, the CDR3 is TGTGCCAGCAGCAATCGGGGGGCCGGGGAGCTGTTTTTT. It translates to CASSNRGAGELFF. The full variable domain, completed using reference TRBV5-4 and TRBJ2-2, is ETGVTQSPTHLIKTRGQQVTLRCSSQSGHNTVSWYQQALGQGPQFIFQYYREEENGRGNFPPRFSGLQFPNYSSELNVNALELDDSALYLCASSNRGAGELFFGEGSRLTVL.